This T cell receptor (beta chain) appears in the sequencing data of a study of T-cell reconstitution after alpha-beta-depleted transplantation in children. General observations from the study: Where alpha-beta T cells came from about two months after transplant was reportedly several hundred expanded graft clones. Recipient T cells and thymic progenitors that survived gave rise to the high TCRbeta diversity observed at day 60 in some patients. T-cell counts and diversity at one year following transplant were attributed mainly to newly produced T cells.

It was with unique molecular identifiers that the TCRbeta library was prepared. TCRdb analysed the PCR reads with MiXCR anew, one entry per CDR3 protein. The sample holds over 120,000 distinct CDR3 sequences, around 8.5% seen once. Concerning this clonotype itself: What it binds is unknown. At one end the junction does not follow the germline gene, possibly because of a read error.

Germline lookup yields CDR1 MRHNA and CDR2 SNTAGT. The CDR3 spans 15 residues. The clonotype was recovered from a female patient between 2 and 15 years old who had a stem cell transplant for congenital amegakaryocytic thrombocytopenia, so the T cells may come from the graft donor. This rearrangement joins TRBV6-4 to TRBJ2-7, with 8 bases identical to TRBD2. The specimen comprised PBMCs, mostly from graft donor cells, sampled 180 days after TCRalphabeta/CD19-depleted stem cell transplant. The CDR3 DNA is TGTGCCAGCAGTGGAGGGGCGACAAGAATCGTCGGGAGGGACTTC. It is translated as CASSGGATRIVGRDF.